Below, one T cell receptor (beta chain) is given with its context. Sequencing was performed with immunoSEQ multiplex PCR; in TCRdb, only in-frame clones are kept and a portion is missing. The sample lists about 220,000 clones; around 86% were seen once. This specimen comes from a study of blood T cell repertoires in COVID-19. Study-level background: The United States, Italy and Spain provided the acute and convalescent COVID-19 samples. PBMCs, B-cell-depleted T cells, or T cells provided the cDNA or gDNA that made up the material.

The sequence was obtained from a human donor in a cohort sampled during active COVID-19. The sequenced sample consisted of peripheral blood.

CDR3 coding DNA: TGTGCCAGCTACCGGGACTACTCCTACGAGCAGTACTTC. Its protein is CASYRDYSYEQYF. The V call is TRBV2, the J call TRBJ2-7; 7 bases align to TRBD2. The CDR3 covers 13 residues. The junction had 4 bases not matched to a gene; V was cut back by 8 bases and J by 0 bases. Germline assignment: CDR1 SNHLY and CDR2 FYNNEI. The whole variable domain, remainder taken from reference TRBV2 and TRBJ2-7, is EPEVTQTPSHQVTQMGQEVILRCVPISNHLYFYWYRQILGQKVEFLVSFYNNEISEKSEIFDDQFSVERPDGSNFTLKIRSTKLEDSAMYFCASYRDYSYEQYFGPGTRLTVT.